The sample holds one count of the clone carrying this T cell receptor (beta chain). Its antigen is not known. This CDR3 comprises 15 residues. V was clipped by 4 bases and J by 0 bases, with 12 bases between them. The V gene's germline CDR1 is MNHEY and CDR2 SVGAGI. This sample stems from a study of T cell repertoires in cytomegalovirus infection. Study overall: Public signatures in TCR beta pointed to CMV infection and matching HLA type.

Study-wide results and caveats: Using cumulative public TCR beta family frequency, the authors identified those who carried CMV together with the relevant HLA.

TCRdb itself ran the reads through MiXCR, one entry per CDR3 protein. This repertoire shows some 700,000 distinct CDR3 sequences, roughly 33% found once; its top ten account for around a sixth. Sequences were derived from cultured PBMCs, sampled from culture after CMV antigen stimulation. This sequence joins TRBV6-5 and TRBJ1-2; tentatively, D is TRBD1 (5 bases). This sequence was found in a human donor in good health (CMV status not recorded). Some clones in this sample may be carry-over from other donors' samples. The CDR3 loop reads CASSFWGGTNYGYTF. CDR3 nucleotide sequence: TGTGCCAGCAGTTTTTGGGGGGGTACTAACTATGGCTACACCTTC.